This record concerns one TCR beta chain sequence. This entry is derived from a study of T cell responses to AZD1222 COVID-19 vaccine. The assay was immunoSEQ multiplex PCR, and TCRdb's table has in-frame clones only and misses some. The sample consists of about 200,000 clones, around nine tenths of them appearing once. Germline loops: CDR1 MDHEN, CDR2 SYDVKM. V lost 5 bases to trimming and J lost 0 bases, with 13 bases between them. This CDR3 has 15 amino acids. The receptor was derived from an adult who received the MenACWY meningococcal vaccine as a control. The chain is built from TRBV28 and TRBJ2-5, with a tentative D call TRBD1 (6 bases). The source material was peripheral blood, sampled 28 days after the second dose of the MenACWY control vaccine. CDR3 in DNA: TGTGCCAGCAGTCCGAATACAGGGTACCAAGAGACCCAGTACTTC. The encoded protein is CASSPNTGYQETQYF.